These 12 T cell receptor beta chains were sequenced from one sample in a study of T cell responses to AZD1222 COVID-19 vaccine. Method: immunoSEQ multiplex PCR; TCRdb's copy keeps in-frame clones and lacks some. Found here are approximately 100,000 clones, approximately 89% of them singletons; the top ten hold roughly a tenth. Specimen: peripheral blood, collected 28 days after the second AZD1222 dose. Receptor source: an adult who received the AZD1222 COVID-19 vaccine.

In DNA, the CDR3 is TGTGCCAGCAGCCAACGACAGGGGAGCTCCTACGAGCAGTACTTC. The encoded protein is CASSQRQGSSYEQYF. The chain links TRBV7-9 to TRBJ2-7, with 8 bases lining up with TRBD1. With 5 bases clipped from V and 0 bases from J, the junction kept 6 bases outside the gene matches. Germline CDR1 SEHNR, CDR2 FQNEAQ (reference sequence). The CDR3 is 15 residues long.

The CDR3 region is CASLPGAQGGYTF. In DNA, the CDR3 is TGTGCCAGCCTACCCGGGGCCCAGGGGGGCTACACCTTC. This rearrangement joins TRBV28 to TRBJ1-2, with D possibly being TRBD1 (6 bases). The CDR3 is made up of 13 amino acids. CDR1 is MDHEN and CDR2 is SYDVKM in the germline V gene. V gave up 8 bases and J gave up 8 bases, with 18 bases separating them.

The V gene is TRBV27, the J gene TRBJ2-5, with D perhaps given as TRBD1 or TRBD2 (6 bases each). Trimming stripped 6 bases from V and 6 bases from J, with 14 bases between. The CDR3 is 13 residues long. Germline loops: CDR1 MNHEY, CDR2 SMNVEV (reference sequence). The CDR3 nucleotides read TGTGCCAGCAGGGGGGGCGGGAAAAAGACCCAGTACTTC. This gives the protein CASRGGGKKTQYF.

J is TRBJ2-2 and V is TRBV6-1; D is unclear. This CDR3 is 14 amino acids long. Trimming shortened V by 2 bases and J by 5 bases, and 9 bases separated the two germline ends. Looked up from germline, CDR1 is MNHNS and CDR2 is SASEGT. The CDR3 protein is CASSERPRTGELFF. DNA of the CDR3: TGTGCCAGCAGTGAAAGGCCGCGTACCGGGGAGCTGTTTTTT.

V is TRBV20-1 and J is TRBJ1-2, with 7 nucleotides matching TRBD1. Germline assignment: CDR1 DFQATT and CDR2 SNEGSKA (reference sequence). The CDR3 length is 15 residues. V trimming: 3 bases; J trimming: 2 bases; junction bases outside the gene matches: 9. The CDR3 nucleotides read TGCAGTGCTAGTGACAGGGTCTTAGGGAACTATGGCTACACCTTC. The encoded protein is CSASDRVLGNYGYTF.

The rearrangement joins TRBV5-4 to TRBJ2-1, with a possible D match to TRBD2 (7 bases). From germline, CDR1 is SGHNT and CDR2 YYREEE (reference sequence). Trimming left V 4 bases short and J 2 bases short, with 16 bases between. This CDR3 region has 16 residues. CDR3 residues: CASSTGGAVAYNEQFF. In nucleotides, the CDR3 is TGTGCCAGCAGCACTGGGGGGGCAGTCGCCTACAATGAGCAGTTCTTC.

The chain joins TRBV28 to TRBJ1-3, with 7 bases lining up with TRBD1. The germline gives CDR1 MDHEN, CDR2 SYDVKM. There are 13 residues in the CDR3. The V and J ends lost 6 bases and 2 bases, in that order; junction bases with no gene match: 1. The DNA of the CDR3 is TGTGCCAGCAGCGGACAGGCTGGAAACACCATATATTTT. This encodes CASSGQAGNTIYF.

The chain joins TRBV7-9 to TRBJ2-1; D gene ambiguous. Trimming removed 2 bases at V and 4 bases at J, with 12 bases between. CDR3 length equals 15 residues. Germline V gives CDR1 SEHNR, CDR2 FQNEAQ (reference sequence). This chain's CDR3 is CASSLRAVLYNEQFF. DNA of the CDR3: TGTGCCAGCAGCTTAAGGGCTGTCCTTTACAATGAGCAGTTCTTC.

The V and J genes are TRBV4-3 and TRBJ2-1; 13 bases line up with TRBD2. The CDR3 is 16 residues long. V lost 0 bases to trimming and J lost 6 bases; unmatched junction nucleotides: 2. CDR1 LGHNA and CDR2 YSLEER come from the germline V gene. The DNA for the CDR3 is TGCGCCAGCAGCCAAGATTGGACTAGCGGGAGCAATGAGCAGTTCTTC. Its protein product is CASSQDWTSGSNEQFF.

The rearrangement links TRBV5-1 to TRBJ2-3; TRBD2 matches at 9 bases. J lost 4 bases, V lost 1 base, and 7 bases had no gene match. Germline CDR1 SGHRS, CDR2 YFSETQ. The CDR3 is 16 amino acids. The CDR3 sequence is CASSLYPAGGSDTQYF. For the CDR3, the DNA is TGCGCCAGCAGCTTGTATCCAGCGGGGGGATCAGATACGCAGTATTTT.

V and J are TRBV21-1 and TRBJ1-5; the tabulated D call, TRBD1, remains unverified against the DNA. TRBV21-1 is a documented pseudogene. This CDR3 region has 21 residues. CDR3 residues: CASSKGGNRDTYAERNQPQHF. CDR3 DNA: TGTGCCAGCAGCAAAGGGGGTAACCGGGACACATACGCTGAACGCAATCAGCCCCAGCATTTT.

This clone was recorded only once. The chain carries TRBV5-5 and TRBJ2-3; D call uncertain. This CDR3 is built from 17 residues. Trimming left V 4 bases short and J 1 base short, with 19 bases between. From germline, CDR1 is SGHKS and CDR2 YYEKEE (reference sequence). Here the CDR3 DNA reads TGTGCCAGCAGCCCCCCGAGTGTCCAGAGTCGCACAGATACGCAGTATTTT. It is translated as CASSPPSVQSRTDTQYF.